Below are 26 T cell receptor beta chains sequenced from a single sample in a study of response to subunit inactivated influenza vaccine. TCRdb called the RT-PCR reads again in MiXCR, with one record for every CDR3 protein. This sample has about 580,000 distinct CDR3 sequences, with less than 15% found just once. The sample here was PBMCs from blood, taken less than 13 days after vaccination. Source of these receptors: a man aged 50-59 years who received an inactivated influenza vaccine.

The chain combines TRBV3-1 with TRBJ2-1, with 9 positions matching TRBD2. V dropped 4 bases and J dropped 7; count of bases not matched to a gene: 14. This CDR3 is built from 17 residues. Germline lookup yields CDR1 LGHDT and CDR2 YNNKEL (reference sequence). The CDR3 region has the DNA TGTGCCAGCAGCCCACCACCCGGGACTAGCTGGTTTAATGAGCAGTTCTTC. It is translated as CASSPPPGTSWFNEQFF.

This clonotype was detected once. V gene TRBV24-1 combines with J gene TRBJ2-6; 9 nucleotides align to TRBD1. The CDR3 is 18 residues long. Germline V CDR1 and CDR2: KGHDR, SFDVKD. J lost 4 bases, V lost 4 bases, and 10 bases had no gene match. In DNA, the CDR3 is TGTGCCACCAGTGACAGTCCCGGGACAGGGTCCGGGGCCAACGTCCTGACTTTC. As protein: CATSDSPGTGSGANVLTF.

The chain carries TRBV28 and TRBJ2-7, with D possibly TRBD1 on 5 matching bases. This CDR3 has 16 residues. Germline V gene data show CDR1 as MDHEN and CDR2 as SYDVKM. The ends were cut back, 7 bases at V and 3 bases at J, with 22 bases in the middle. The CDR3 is CASNPPAGSSVYEQYF. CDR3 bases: TGTGCCAGCAATCCTCCGGCAGGGTCGAGTGTCTACGAGCAGTACTTC.

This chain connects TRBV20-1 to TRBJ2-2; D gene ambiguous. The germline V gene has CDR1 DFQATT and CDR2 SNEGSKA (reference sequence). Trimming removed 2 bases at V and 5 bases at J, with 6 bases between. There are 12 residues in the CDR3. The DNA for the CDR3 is TGCAGTGCTAGATCCAGGACCGGGGAGCTGTTTTTT. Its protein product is CSARSRTGELFF.

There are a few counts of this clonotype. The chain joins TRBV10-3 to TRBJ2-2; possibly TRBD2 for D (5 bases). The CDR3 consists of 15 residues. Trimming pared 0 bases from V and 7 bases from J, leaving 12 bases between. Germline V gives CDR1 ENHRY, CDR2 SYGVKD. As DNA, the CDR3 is TGTGCCATCAGTGAGTCGATCGGGAATGGCGGGGAGCTGTTTTTT. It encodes CAISESIGNGGELFF.

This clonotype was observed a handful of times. CDR3: CSVEEGHATGELFF. The CDR3 DNA is TGCAGCGTTGAGGAGGGACACGCCACCGGGGAGCTGTTTTTT. This chain uses TRBV29-1 with TRBJ2-2; D may match TRBD1 or TRBD2 (6 bases each). This CDR3 has 14 amino acids. In germline, CDR1 is SQVTM, CDR2 ANQGSEA. Trimming stripped 3 bases from V and 4 bases from J, with 12 bases between.

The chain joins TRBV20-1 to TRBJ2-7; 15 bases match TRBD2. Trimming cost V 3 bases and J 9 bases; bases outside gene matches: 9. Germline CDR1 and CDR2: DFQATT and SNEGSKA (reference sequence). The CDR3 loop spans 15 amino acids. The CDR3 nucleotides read TGCAGTGCTAGGGACCTGGGACTAGCGGGGGGCGTGCAGTACTTC. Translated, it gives CSARDLGLAGGVQYF.

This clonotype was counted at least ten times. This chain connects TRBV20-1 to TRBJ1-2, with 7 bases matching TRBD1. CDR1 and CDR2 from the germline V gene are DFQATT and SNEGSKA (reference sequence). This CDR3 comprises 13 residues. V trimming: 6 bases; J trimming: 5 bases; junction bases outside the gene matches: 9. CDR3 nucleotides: TGCAGTGCGGGGGCACAGGGGCAATATGGCTACACCTTC. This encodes CSAGAQGQYGYTF.

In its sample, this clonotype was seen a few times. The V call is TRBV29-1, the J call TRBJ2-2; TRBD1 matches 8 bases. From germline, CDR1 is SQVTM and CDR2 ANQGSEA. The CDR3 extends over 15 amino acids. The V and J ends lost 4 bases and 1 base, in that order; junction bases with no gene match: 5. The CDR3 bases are TGCAGCGTTGTTACAGGGGGGCTGAACACCGGGGAGCTGTTTTTT. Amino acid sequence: CSVVTGGLNTGELFF.

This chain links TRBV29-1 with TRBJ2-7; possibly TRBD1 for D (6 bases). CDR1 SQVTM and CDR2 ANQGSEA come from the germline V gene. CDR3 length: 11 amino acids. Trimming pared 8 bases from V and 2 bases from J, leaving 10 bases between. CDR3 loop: CSPRGTYEQYF. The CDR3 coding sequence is TGCAGCCCGAGGGGGACCTACGAGCAGTACTTC.

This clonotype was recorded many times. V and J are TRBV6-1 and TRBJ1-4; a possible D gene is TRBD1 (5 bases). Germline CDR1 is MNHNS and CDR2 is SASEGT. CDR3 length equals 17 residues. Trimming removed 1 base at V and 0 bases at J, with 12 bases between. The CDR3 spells CASSEGQGAATNEKLFF. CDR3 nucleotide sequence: TGTGCCAGCAGTGAAGGGCAGGGCGCTGCAACTAATGAAAAACTGTTTTTT.

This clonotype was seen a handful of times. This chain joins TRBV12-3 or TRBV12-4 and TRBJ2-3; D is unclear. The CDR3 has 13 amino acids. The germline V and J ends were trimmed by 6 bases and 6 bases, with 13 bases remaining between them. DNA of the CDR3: TGTGCCAGCAGGCTCGAGGCCGGGGATACGCAGTATTTT. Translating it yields CASRLEAGDTQYF.

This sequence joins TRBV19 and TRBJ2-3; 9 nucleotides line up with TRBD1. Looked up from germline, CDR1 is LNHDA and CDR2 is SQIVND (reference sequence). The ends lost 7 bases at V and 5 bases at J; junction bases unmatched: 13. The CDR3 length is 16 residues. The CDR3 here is CASNQPGQGSQDTQYF. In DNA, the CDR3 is TGTGCCAGTAACCAGCCGGGACAGGGATCCCAAGATACGCAGTATTTT.

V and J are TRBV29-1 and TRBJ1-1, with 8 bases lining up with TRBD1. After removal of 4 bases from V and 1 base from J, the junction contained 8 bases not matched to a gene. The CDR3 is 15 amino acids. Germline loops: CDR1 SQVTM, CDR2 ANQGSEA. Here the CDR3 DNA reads TGCAGCGTTGGCCCAGACAGGGGAGGGAACACTGAAGCTTTCTTT. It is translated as CSVGPDRGGNTEAFF.

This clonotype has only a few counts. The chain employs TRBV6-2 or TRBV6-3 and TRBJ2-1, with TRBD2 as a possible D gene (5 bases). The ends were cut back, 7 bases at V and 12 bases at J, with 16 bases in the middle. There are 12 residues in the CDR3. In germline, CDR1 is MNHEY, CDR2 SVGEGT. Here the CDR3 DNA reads TGTGCCAGCACCCCCGAGGCCGGAGGGCAGTTCTTC. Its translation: CASTPEAGGQFF.

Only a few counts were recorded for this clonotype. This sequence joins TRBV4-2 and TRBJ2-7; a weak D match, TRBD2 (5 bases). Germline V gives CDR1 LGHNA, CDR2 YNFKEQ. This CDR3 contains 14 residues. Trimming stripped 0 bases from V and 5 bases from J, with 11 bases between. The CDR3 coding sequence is TGTGCCAGCAGCCAAGAGGGCCTCGGGGACGAGCAGTACTTC. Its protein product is CASSQEGLGDEQYF.

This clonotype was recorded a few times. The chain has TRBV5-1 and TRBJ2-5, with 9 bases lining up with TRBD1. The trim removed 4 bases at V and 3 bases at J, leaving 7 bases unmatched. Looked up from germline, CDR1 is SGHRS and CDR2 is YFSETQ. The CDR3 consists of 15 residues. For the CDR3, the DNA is TGCGCCAGCAGCGGATTGACAGGGGGAGAAGAGACCCAGTACTTC. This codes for CASSGLTGGEETQYF.

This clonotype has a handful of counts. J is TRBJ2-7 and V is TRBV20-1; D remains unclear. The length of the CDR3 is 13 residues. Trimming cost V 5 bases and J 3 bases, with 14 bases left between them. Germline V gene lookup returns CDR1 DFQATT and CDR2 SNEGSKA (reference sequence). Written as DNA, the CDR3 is TGCAGTGCTCGAACAAGAAAGGGCTACGAGCAGTACTTC. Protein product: CSARTRKGYEQYF.

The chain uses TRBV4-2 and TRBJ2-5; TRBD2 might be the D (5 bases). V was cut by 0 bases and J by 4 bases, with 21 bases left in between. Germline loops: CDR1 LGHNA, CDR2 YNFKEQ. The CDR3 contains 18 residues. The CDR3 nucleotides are TGTGCCAGCAGCCAAGATTCCCTCCGGGGTAGCCGGAGAGAGACCCAGTACTTC. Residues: CASSQDSLRGSRRETQYF.

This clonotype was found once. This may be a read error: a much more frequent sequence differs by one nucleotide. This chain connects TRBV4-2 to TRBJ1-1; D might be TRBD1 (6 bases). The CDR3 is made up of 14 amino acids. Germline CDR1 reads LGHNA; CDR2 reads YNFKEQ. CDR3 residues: CGSSQEGGDTEAFF. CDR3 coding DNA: TGTGGCAGCAGCCAAGAAGGGGGGGACACTGAAGCTTTCTTT.

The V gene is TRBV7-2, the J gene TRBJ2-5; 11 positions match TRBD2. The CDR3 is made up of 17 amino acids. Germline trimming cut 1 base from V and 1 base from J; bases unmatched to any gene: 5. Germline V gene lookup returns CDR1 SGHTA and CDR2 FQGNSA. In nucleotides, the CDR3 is TGTGCCAGCAGCTTAGGGTTTGGGACTAGCGGCCAAGAGACCCAGTACTTC. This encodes CASSLGFGTSGQETQYF. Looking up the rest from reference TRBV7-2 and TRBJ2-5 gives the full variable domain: GAGVSQSPSNKVTEKGKDVELRCDPISGHTALYWYRQSLGQGLEFLIYFQGNSAPDKSGLPSDRFSAERTGGSVSTLTIQRTQQEDSAVYLCASSLGFGTSGQETQYFGPGTRLLVL.

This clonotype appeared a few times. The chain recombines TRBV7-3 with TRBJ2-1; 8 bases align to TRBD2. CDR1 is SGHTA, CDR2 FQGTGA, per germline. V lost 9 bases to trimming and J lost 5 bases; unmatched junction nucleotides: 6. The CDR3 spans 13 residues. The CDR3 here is CASGLARDNEQFF. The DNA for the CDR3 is TGTGCCAGTGGACTAGCTCGGGACAATGAGCAGTTCTTC.

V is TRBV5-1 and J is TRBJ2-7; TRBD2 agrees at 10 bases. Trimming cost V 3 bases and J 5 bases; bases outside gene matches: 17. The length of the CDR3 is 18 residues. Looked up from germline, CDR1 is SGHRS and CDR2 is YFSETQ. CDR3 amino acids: CASSSLGDLAGVSNEQYF. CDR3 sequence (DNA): TGCGCCAGCAGCTCCCTTGGTGATCTAGCGGGAGTAAGTAACGAGCAGTACTTC.

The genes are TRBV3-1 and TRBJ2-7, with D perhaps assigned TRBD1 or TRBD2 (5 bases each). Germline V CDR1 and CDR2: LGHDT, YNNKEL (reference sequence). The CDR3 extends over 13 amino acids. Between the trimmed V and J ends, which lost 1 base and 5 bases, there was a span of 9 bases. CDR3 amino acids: CASSQGGANEQYF. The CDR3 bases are TGTGCCAGCAGCCAAGGAGGGGCCAACGAGCAGTACTTC.

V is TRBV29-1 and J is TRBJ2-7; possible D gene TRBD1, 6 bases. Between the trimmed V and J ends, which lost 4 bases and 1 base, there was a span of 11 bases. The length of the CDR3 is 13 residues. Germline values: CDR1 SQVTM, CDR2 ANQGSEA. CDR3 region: CSVVRGQSYEQYF. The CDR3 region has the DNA TGCAGCGTTGTCCGAGGACAGTCCTACGAGCAGTACTTC.

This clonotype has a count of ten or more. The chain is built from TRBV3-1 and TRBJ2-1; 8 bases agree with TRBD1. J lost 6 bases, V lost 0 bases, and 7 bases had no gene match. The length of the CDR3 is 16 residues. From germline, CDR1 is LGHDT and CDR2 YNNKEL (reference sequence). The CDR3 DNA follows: TGTGCCAGCAGCCAAGATTGGACAGGGTATGGCAATGAGCAGTTCTTC. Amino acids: CASSQDWTGYGNEQFF.